Listed here are 11 T cell receptor beta chains from one sample, sequenced in a study of blood T cell repertoires in COVID-19. Sequencing used immunoSEQ multiplex PCR; TCRdb keeps in-frame clones, though not all of them. The table includes around 41,000 clones, 88% detected once. Sequenced input: peripheral blood. The receptors were gathered from a human donor in a cohort sampled during active COVID-19.

In this sample, this clone turned up a few times. The chain carries TRBV7-9 and TRBJ2-2, with 9 nucleotides matching TRBD2. There are 14 residues in the CDR3. V shed 3 bases, J shed 6 bases, and the junction held 2 bases outside the gene matches. CDR1 is SEHNR and CDR2 is FQNEAQ in the germline V gene (reference sequence). As DNA, the CDR3 is TGTGCCAGCAGCTTCGTAGCGGGAGCCGGGGAGCTGTTTTTT. It codes for CASSFVAGAGELFF.

The chain joins TRBV4-2 to TRBJ1-2, with 7 bases identical to TRBD1. This CDR3 has 15 residues. The V and J ends lost 0 bases and 4 bases, in that order; junction bases with no gene match: 5. CDR1 and CDR2 (germline): LGHNA, YNFKEQ. Here the CDR3 reads CASSQETGTAYGYTF. CDR3 sequence (DNA): TGTGCCAGCAGCCAAGAAACCGGGACAGCCTATGGCTACACCTTC.

This chain links TRBV5-4 with TRBJ1-2; 7 positions agree with TRBD1. Trimming removed 0 bases from V and 2 bases from J; junction bases left unmatched: 4. Germline values: CDR1 SGHNT, CDR2 YYREEE (reference sequence). This CDR3 is 15 amino acids long. The CDR3 protein is CASSLGTGTNYGYTF. Written as DNA, the CDR3 is TGTGCCAGCAGCTTGGGGACAGGAACAAACTATGGCTACACCTTC.

This clone appeared once. CDR3 sequence reads: CASSLGATDTQYF. For the CDR3, the DNA is TGTGCCAGCAGCCTGGGGGCAACAGATACGCAGTATTTT. This rearrangement joins TRBV11-3 to TRBJ2-3; D possibly corresponds to TRBD1 (6 bases). Germline V CDR1 and CDR2: SGHNT, YENEEA. The CDR3 runs to 13 residues. V gave up 5 bases and J gave up 3 bases, with 9 bases separating them.

This clone was observed a single time. This chain joins TRBV5-5 and TRBJ1-1; D possibly corresponds to TRBD1 (6 bases). This CDR3 has 12 amino acids. V shed 6 bases and J shed 5 bases, with 11 bases lying between them. CDR1 is SGHKS and CDR2 is YYEKEE in the germline V gene (reference sequence). CDR3: CASMRGGTEAFF. The DNA of the CDR3 is TGTGCCAGCATGAGGGGGGGAACTGAAGCTTTCTTT.

This clone was recorded once. V is TRBV11-2 and J is TRBJ2-5; 7 bases are shared with TRBD2. Germline V gives CDR1 SGHAT, CDR2 FQNNGV. J gave up 2 bases and V 1 base, and 4 bases lay outside the gene matches. This CDR3 contains 15 residues. CDR3 sequence reads: CASSLVAGEQETQYF. The CDR3 region has the DNA TGTGCCAGCAGCTTAGTGGCGGGGGAACAAGAGACCCAGTACTTC.

This clone is a singleton in its sample. The chain has TRBV4-1 and TRBJ2-1; the match to TRBD2 covers 15 bases. This CDR3 is 17 amino acids long. J gave up 8 bases and V 1 base, and 6 bases lay outside the gene matches. Germline assignment: CDR1 MGHRA and CDR2 YSYEKL. For the CDR3, the DNA is TGCGCCAGCAGCCAAGGGGGGACTAGCGGGAGGTTGGATGAGCAGTTCTTC. Its protein is CASSQGGTSGRLDEQFF.

V and J are TRBV5-6 and TRBJ1-2; D gene uncertain. Trimming cost V 3 bases and J 4 bases, with 19 bases left between them. CDR1 is SGHDT and CDR2 is YYEEEE in the germline V gene. The CDR3 sequence is 16 residues long. The CDR3 DNA reads TGTGCCAGCAGCTCGCAGGACGGACTTTCGGCCTATGGCTACACCTTC. Residues: CASSSQDGLSAYGYTF.

This chain connects TRBV19 to TRBJ2-2; the D is unclear. This CDR3 region has 13 residues. V dropped 0 bases and J dropped 5 bases, with 4 bases sitting between them. CDR1 and CDR2 (germline): LNHDA, SQIVND (reference sequence). In nucleotides, the CDR3 is TGTGCCAGTAGTATAGACCTAACCGGGGAGCTGTTTTTT. It yields the protein CASSIDLTGELFF.

On this clone: Other nucleotide sequences from this sample produce the same CDR3. V is TRBV9 and J is TRBJ2-7, with TRBD2 identical over 9 bases. Losses at the gene ends were 0 bases for V and 6 bases for J; bases not matched to a gene: 7. In germline, CDR1 is SGDLS, CDR2 YYNGEE. The CDR3 has 15 residues. The CDR3: CASSVGGGRGAEQYF. The CDR3 DNA reads TGTGCCAGCAGCGTAGGGGGCGGGAGGGGTGCCGAGCAGTACTTC.

V gene TRBV6-1 combines with J gene TRBJ2-7; 7 positions agree with TRBD2. CDR3 length: 15 residues. CDR1 is MNHNS, CDR2 SASEGT, per germline. The junction had 7 bases not matched to a gene; V was cut back by 2 bases and J by 3 bases. The CDR3 sequence: CASSETAGEVYEQYF. Written as DNA, the CDR3 is TGTGCCAGCAGTGAAACTGCGGGAGAGGTCTACGAGCAGTACTTC.